This T cell receptor beta chain was identified during a study of neurological immune-mediated disorders. Study results and caveats: Falling below healthy controls, multiple sclerosis showed the least TCR clonal expansion, while HTLV-1-associated myelopathy showed the most.

Time point meaning: longitudinal time-point 1 (baseline). The unsorted libraries were made from 2 million PBMCs kept at -80 C. The V and J ends lost 5 bases and 2 bases respectively, with 13 bases between them. Germline-derived CDR1 and CDR2 are SNHLY and FYNNEI. This CDR3 is built from 15 residues. This clonotype was detected ten times or more. Its antigen remains unidentified. The cDNA came from 5'RACE, which used 10-nucleotide random UMIs. Per sequencing run, 15-18 subjects together gave over 170 million TCR-beta sequences. In TCRdb, the 5' RACE reads were re-called with MiXCR into one record per CDR3 protein. The repertoire holds tens of thousands of distinct CDR3 sequences, with about 10% as singletons.

This chain joins TRBV2 and TRBJ2-1; possibly TRBD1 or TRBD2 for D (5 bases each). The sequenced sample was PBMCs. This clonotype originated in a male donor with HTLV-1-associated myelopathy (HAM/TSP). The CDR3 bases are TGTGCCAGCAGTCTCGGACGGGGACCCTACAATGAGCAGTTCTTC. This encodes CASSLGRGPYNEQFF. Looking up the rest from reference TRBV2 and TRBJ2-1 gives the full variable domain: EPEVTQTPSHQVTQMGQEVILRCVPISNHLYFYWYRQILGQKVEFLVSFYNNEISEKSEIFDDQFSVERPDGSNFTLKIRSTKLEDSAMYFCASSLGRGPYNEQFFGPGTRLTVL.